The 10 T cell receptor beta chains in this list originate from one sample, sequenced in a study of shared clonotypes between healthy human individuals (dated by TCRdb to the early 2020s). The library relied on the immunoSEQ multiplex PCR assay. In its TCRdb copy, this immuneACCESS table keeps in-frame sequences only and misses some clones. Where compared with another copy, unresolved V genes explain less than half of these, and the others have no known cause. The sample yields 2 million to 2.5 million clones; 85% to 95% were counted once. The top ten clones comprise 0.3% to 0.45% of the sample. Sequencing was performed on naive CD4+ T cells from PBMCs. The label giving this sample's cell subset or site can be read as: CD45RA+ positively selected. Receptors were obtained from a man between 18 and 35 years old in good health. Some clones in this sample may be carry-over from other donors' samples.

The chain joins TRBV4-3 to TRBJ1-4, with D uncertain. This CDR3 comprises 18 residues. V lost 2 bases to trimming and J lost 0 bases, with 16 bases between them. CDR1 LGHNA and CDR2 YSLEER come from the germline V gene. The CDR3 DNA follows: TGCGCCAGCAGCCAATATCACAGTATCGGGCCAACTAATGAAAAACTGTTTTTT. Its protein product is CASSQYHSIGPTNEKLFF.

The chain has TRBV7-9 and TRBJ2-3; 10 nucleotides line up with TRBD2. J gave up 7 bases and V 5 bases, and 9 bases lay outside the gene matches. CDR3 length: 15 amino acids. Germline V gene lookup returns CDR1 SEHNR and CDR2 FQNEAQ (reference sequence). The CDR3 DNA follows: TGTGCCAGCAGCCGTCCAGCGGGAGGGCCGAATACGCAGTATTTT. This sequence encodes CASSRPAGGPNTQYF.

The chain uses TRBV30 and TRBJ1-1; D may be TRBD1 (5 bases). The V gene's germline CDR1 is GTSNPN and CDR2 SVGIG (reference sequence). The CDR3 contains 11 residues. Trimming took 5 bases from V and 7 from J, leaving 11 bases between them. The CDR3 sequence: CAWQGEIEAFF. The CDR3 nucleotides read TGTGCCTGGCAGGGAGAAATTGAAGCTTTCTTT.

This chain links TRBV28 with TRBJ1-2; no firm D call. Looked up from germline, CDR1 is MDHEN and CDR2 is SYDVKM. V was trimmed by 1 base and J by 8 bases, leaving 17 bases between them. The CDR3 spans 15 residues. For the CDR3, the DNA is TGTGCCAGCAGTTTATACCCCCCCATACCGCTAGGCTACACCTTC. Translation gives CASSLYPPIPLGYTF.

To note about this clone: The same CDR3 arises from other DNA sequences in this sample as well. The chain employs TRBV7-9 and TRBJ2-7; D is ambiguous. CDR1 SEHNR and CDR2 FQNEAQ come from the germline V gene (reference sequence). Between the trimmed V and J ends, which lost 1 base and 2 bases, there was a span of 6 bases. CDR3 length: 13 residues. The CDR3 nucleotides read TGTGCCAGCAGCTTAGGGCGTACCTACGAGCAGTACTTC. Its protein is CASSLGRTYEQYF.

The chain carries TRBV7-9 and TRBJ2-7; 10 bases match TRBD1. Germline lookup yields CDR1 SEHNR and CDR2 FQNEAQ (reference sequence). The CDR3 runs 15 residues. V lost 5 bases and J lost 3; bases outside the gene matches: 7. The CDR3 bases are TGTGCCAGCAGCGACGGACAGGGGGGCCGCTACGAGCAGTACTTC. It is translated as CASSDGQGGRYEQYF.

This chain joins TRBV15 and TRBJ2-1; 13 nucleotides align to TRBD2. V was clipped by 0 bases and J by 9 bases; unmatched bases: 8. The CDR3 is made up of 17 amino acids. Germline CDR1 LNHNV, CDR2 YYDKDF (reference sequence). For the CDR3, the DNA is TGTGCCACCAGCAGAGACCGGACTAGCGGGAGAATGGGTGAGCAGTTCTTC. It is translated as CATSRDRTSGRMGEQFF.

The chain recombines TRBV19 with TRBJ2-5, with D hard to call. CDR1 and CDR2 (germline): LNHDA, SQIVND (reference sequence). The V end lost 4 bases, the J end lost 13 bases, and 16 bases lay between the germline ends. This CDR3 spans 12 amino acids. CDR3 sequence (DNA): TGTGCCAGTAGTACTTCCCTTTCCGACTGGTACTTC. Translation: CASSTSLSDWYF.

The V and J genes are TRBV10-3 and TRBJ2-2; the D gene is possibly TRBD1 (6 bases). The CDR3 sequence is 15 residues long. V gave up 4 bases and J gave up 7 bases, with 16 bases separating them. Germline CDR1 reads ENHRY; CDR2 reads SYGVKD. Here the CDR3 reads CAISGLVRGNGELFF. For the CDR3, the DNA is TGTGCCATCAGTGGTCTGGTCAGGGGTAACGGGGAGCTGTTTTTT.

V is TRBV6-5 and J is TRBJ1-2; D unclear. Between the trimmed V and J ends, which lost 4 bases and 3 bases, there was a span of 9 bases. The CDR3 spans 13 residues. Germline V gene data show CDR1 as MNHEY and CDR2 as SVGAGI. Here the CDR3 reads CASSSPYHYGYTF. CDR3 DNA sequence: TGTGCCAGCAGTTCCCCATATCACTATGGCTACACCTTC.